Listed below are T cell receptor beta chains from one sample, sequenced in a study of cytomegalovirus exposure and HLA in healthy donors. Measured with immunoSEQ multiplex PCR; TCRdb has only the in-frame clones, and not every one. The sample consists of about 98,000 clones, roughly 70% of them appearing once. The sample consisted of PBMCs. The receptors derive from a man in his fifties or sixties in good health and CMV-seronegative. Each CDR3 is given with its conserved first and last residue. D genes are given only for firm matches. Size is omitted from some rows. Given values are once, few, many or a class for expanded clones.

clone size	J gene	D gene	V gene	CDR3 DNA	CDR3 protein
-	TRBJ2-7	TRBD2	TRBV5-4	TGTGCCAGCAGCCAGGGTAAAGCGGGAGTCTACGAGCAGTACTTC	CASSQGKAGVYEQYF
-	TRBJ1-5	-	TRBV6-6	TGTGCCAGCAGTTACTCCTCCGGGATGCCCCAGCATTTT	CASSYSSGMPQHF
-	TRBJ2-5	-	TRBV11-1	TGTGCCAGCAGCTTATGGGGGGTATCAGAGACCCAGTACTTC	CASSLWGVSETQYF
-	TRBJ2-7	TRBD1	TRBV18	TGTGCCAGCTCACTGGGACAGGGGAGGAACGAGCAGTACTTC	CASSLGQGRNEQYF
once	TRBJ1-1	-	TRBV28	TGTGCCAGCAGTTTACCCAAGAACACTGAAGCTTTCTTT	CASSLPKNTEAFF
-	TRBJ2-3	TRBD2	TRBV7-2	TGTGCCAGCAGCTTAGCGCAGGGTAGCGGGGGGCCAAATACGCAGTATTTT	CASSLAQGSGGPNTQYF
-	TRBJ2-3	-	TRBV4-2	TGTGCCAGCAGCCAAGACACTAGAGGTACGCAGTATTTT	CASSQDTRGTQYF
-	TRBJ2-7	-	TRBV25-1	TGTGCCAGTCAGTCTTCTTCACTAGGTCAGTACTTC	CASQSSSLGQYF
once	TRBJ2-3	TRBD2	TRBV30	TGTGCCTGGCGGGCGGGAGCTAGCACAGATACGCAGTATTTT	CAWRAGASTDTQYF
-	TRBJ2-2	-	TRBV7-9	TGTTCCAGCAGCTCCACTGGGGGAGGCACCGGGGAGCTGTTTTTT	CSSSSTGGGTGELFF
-	TRBJ2-1	TRBD2	TRBV28	TGTGCCAGCAGTGGCTCTAGCGGGAGGGCCTACAATGAGCAGTTCTTC	CASSGSSGRAYNEQFF
few	TRBJ2-3	-	TRBV14	TGTGCCAGCAGCCAAGTTTATCTCACAGATACGCAGTATTTT	CASSQVYLTDTQYF
-	TRBJ2-3	-	TRBV27	TGTGCCACCTGGACAGGCACAGATACGCAGTATTTT	CATWTGTDTQYF
-	TRBJ2-6	-	TRBV6-5	TGTGCCAGCAGTTATGAGGCCGGTGGGGCCAACGTCCTGACTTTC	CASSYEAGGANVLTF
few	TRBJ2-5	TRBD1	TRBV13	TGTGCCAGCAGTTCAGGGGGTGGTGAGACCCAGTACTTC	CASSSGGGETQYF
-	TRBJ1-3	-	TRBV2	TGTGCCAGCAGTAGGTGGGGGGGTTCTGGAAACACCATATATTTT	CASSRWGGSGNTIYF
-	TRBJ2-1	TRBD2	TRBV5-4	TGTGCCAGCAGCTTAGGCGGGGGAAGCTCCTACAATGAGCAGTTCTTC	CASSLGGGSSYNEQFF
few	TRBJ1-1	-	TRBV2	TGTGCCAGCGGCGTGCGGTACACTGAAGCTTTCTTT	CASGVRYTEAFF
-	TRBJ2-2	TRBD2	TRBV27	TGTGCCAGCTCGGGACTAGCGTCGAACACCGGGGAGCTGTTTTTT	CASSGLASNTGELFF
-	TRBJ1-2	-	TRBV30	TGTGCCTGGGGGGGCGGTTTCGTTAGGGGCTACACCTTC	CAWGGGFVRGYTF
-	TRBJ1-5	TRBD1	TRBV28	TGTGCCAGCAGTTTTGGATGGACAGGCCCCAATCAGCCCCAGCATTTT	CASSFGWTGPNQPQHF
-	TRBJ2-7	-	TRBV9	TGTGCCAGCAGCGTAGGACAGGCCCCCTACGAGCAGTACTTC	CASSVGQAPYEQYF
once	TRBJ2-4	-	TRBV30	TGTGCCTGGAGTGCGGGGGAGATGAGATACATTCAGTACTTC	CAWSAGEMRYIQYF
-	TRBJ1-2	TRBD1	TRBV2	TGTGCCACCTTTTCGGACAGGCAGACTAACTATGGCTACACCTTC	CATFSDRQTNYGYTF
-	TRBJ1-5	-	TRBV9	TGTGCCAGCAGCGTAACCGACGGGAATCAGCCCCAGCATTTT	CASSVTDGNQPQHF
-	TRBJ2-1	TRBD2	TRBV6-5	TGTGCCAGCAGTTTGGGACTAGCGGGAGTTTACAATGAGCAGTTCTTC	CASSLGLAGVYNEQFF
-	TRBJ2-7	-	TRBV5-4	TGTGCCAGCAGCCTGCGGGGCGAGCAGTACTTC	CASSLRGEQYF
-	TRBJ2-2	TRBD2	TRBV2	TGTGCCAGCATGGGAGGGACTAGCGCCTCAACTAGGGAGCTGTTTTTT	CASMGGTSASTRELFF
-	TRBJ2-3	-	TRBV10-1	TGCGCCAGCAGTTCCTCGGGGGGCGCAGATACGCAGTATTTT	CASSSSGGADTQYF
-	TRBJ1-1	TRBD1	TRBV2	TGTGCCAGCGACAGGGGCACTGAAGCTTTCTTT	CASDRGTEAFF
-	TRBJ1-2	-	TRBV29-1	TGCAGCGTTAAGGGGTCCTATGGCTACACCTTC	CSVKGSYGYTF
-	TRBJ2-2	-	TRBV7-2	TGTGCCAGCAGTCAGAAGGGGCAGGGTGCGAACACCGGGGAGCTGTTTTTT	CASSQKGQGANTGELFF
-	TRBJ1-5	TRBD1	TRBV7-2	TGTGCCAGCAGCTTGCACTCCGGGACAGGGCGTCAGCCCCAGCATTTT	CASSLHSGTGRQPQHF
-	TRBJ1-2	TRBD1	TRBV28	TGTGCCAGCAGGATCCTACAGGGGAAAGCTAACTATGGCTACACCTTC	CASRILQGKANYGYTF
-	TRBJ1-2	-	TRBV19	TGTGCCAGTAGTACGTCTCGCGGGGGCGCGGATGGCTACACCTTC	CASSTSRGGADGYTF
-	TRBJ1-5	TRBD1	TRBV2	TGTGCCAGCAGTCCTGACAGGGGGCAAGGTCAGCCCCAGCATTTT	CASSPDRGQGQPQHF
-	TRBJ2-1	TRBD2	TRBV2	TGTGCCAGCAGCCTAAAGGCGGGGGAGAAGATGTGGGGTGAGCAGTTCTTC	CASSLKAGEKMWGEQFF
-	TRBJ2-2	TRBD2	TRBV7-7	TGTGCTAGCAGCCTGAGGGATAGCGGGGGGATCGGGGAGCTGTTTTTT	CASSLRDSGGIGELFF
-	TRBJ1-5	-	TRBV2	TGTGCCAGCAGTGCCGAAGGGGGATGGAATCAGCCCCAGCATTTT	CASSAEGGWNQPQHF
few	TRBJ1-1	-	TRBV6-5	TGTCCTCGTGGGGCTTGTACGGTGAACACTGAAGCTTTCTTT	CPRGACTVNTEAFF
-	TRBJ2-7	-	TRBV6-5	TGTGCCACCAAGGTTCGGCGGCTCTACGAGCAGTACTTC	CATKVRRLYEQYF
few	TRBJ2-1	-	TRBV5-4	TGTGCCAGCATCCTGGGGGCGGGAGTGGGGAACAATGAGCAGTTCTTC	CASILGAGVGNNEQFF
few	TRBJ1-3	-	TRBV9	TGTGCCAGCAGCGTCGGGGGGGGGAGGGGAAACACCATATATTTT	CASSVGGGRGNTIYF
-	TRBJ2-7	TRBD2	TRBV4-2	TGTGCCAGCAGCCAAGACGTCAGGGGCGGGGGGCTTTACGAGCAGTACTTC	CASSQDVRGGGLYEQYF
-	TRBJ1-1	TRBD1	TRBV7-2	TGTGCCAGCAGCAATACAGGGGGTACTGAAGCTTTCTTT	CASSNTGGTEAFF
-	TRBJ1-1	-	TRBV4-2	TGTGCCAGCAGCCAGGGACAACAGGGGAACACTGAAGCTTTCTTT	CASSQGQQGNTEAFF
few	TRBJ2-1	TRBD1	TRBV11-2	TGTGCCAGCAGCCCCCTGAGGGGGCGACGTTACAATGAGCAGTTCTTC	CASSPLRGRRYNEQFF
-	TRBJ2-3	-	TRBV9	TGTGCCAGCAGCGCAAGCCCCACCGGGAGCACAGATACGCAGTATTTT	CASSASPTGSTDTQYF
-	TRBJ2-7	TRBD1	TRBV7-2	TGTGCCAGCAGCGAACGGGGGGACAGGGAAGACGAGCAGTACTTC	CASSERGDREDEQYF
-	TRBJ1-1	-	TRBV7-9	TGTGCCAGCAGCGCGGACAGAAACACTGAAGCTTTCTTT	CASSADRNTEAFF
-	TRBJ2-1	TRBD2	TRBV6-6	TGTGCCAGCATACCTAGCGGGGGGCACAATGAGCAGTTCTTC	CASIPSGGHNEQFF
-	TRBJ2-7	-	TRBV2	TGTGCCAGCAGGATCGGATTTGGGGGGTTAAGTGACGAGCAGTACTTC	CASRIGFGGLSDEQYF
-	TRBJ2-3	-	TRBV11-2	TGTGCCAGCAGCCCCCGGGTGGGGGCCCACACAGATACGCAGTATTTT	CASSPRVGAHTDTQYF
-	TRBJ1-5	TRBD1	TRBV19	TGTGCCAGTACCTCCGGACAGGTGAATCAGCCCCAGCATTTT	CASTSGQVNQPQHF
-	TRBJ2-7	-	TRBV15	TGTGCCACCAGCAGAGAACCGCCCCGGGGAGGCGAGCAGTACTTC	CATSREPPRGGEQYF
once	TRBJ1-3	TRBD1	TRBV29-1	TGCAGCGCCCAGGGGGCCGCGTCTGGAAACACCATATATTTT	CSAQGAASGNTIYF
-	TRBJ1-4	-	TRBV5-1	TGCGCCAGCAGCTTGGGAGCAACTAATGAAAAACTGTTTTTT	CASSLGATNEKLFF
few	TRBJ1-4	TRBD1	TRBV7-9	TGTGCCAGCAGCTGGCGGACAGGGGGCGATGGAAAACTGTTTTTT	CASSWRTGGDGKLFF
-	TRBJ2-1	-	TRBV30	TGTGCCTGGAGCAAAACCGGGAGAGGGGCGGGGAATGAGCAGTTCTTC	CAWSKTGRGAGNEQFF
once	TRBJ2-7	TRBD2	TRBV6-5	TGTGCCAGCAGTTACAGGGCGGGAGGACCATACGAGCAGTACTTC	CASSYRAGGPYEQYF